This T cell receptor (beta chain) stems from a study of long-term antiretroviral therapy in people with HIV. Whole-study context: Collection of the earliest samples took place about a decade ahead of the 2015 immediate-ART recommendation.

J gave up 3 bases and V 2 bases, and 1 base lay outside the gene matches. There are 15 residues in the CDR3. Germline lookup yields CDR1 LNHNV and CDR2 YYDKDF (reference sequence). With regard to this clone: Antigen unknown.

The run of the v3.0 immunoSEQ assay was at survey level. Sequencing was performed with immunoSEQ multiplex PCR; in TCRdb, only in-frame clones are kept and a portion is missing. The table lists 30,000 to 40,000 clones, roughly 94% of them singletons. Study-wide results and caveats: Clonal populations expanded prior to ART predominated within the repertoire at all time points.

This TCR derives from a woman between 50 and 59 years old with HIV. The chain joins TRBV15 to TRBJ2-2, with TRBD1 matching 9 bases. This material consisted of unsorted PBMCs, taken approximately 5 years after starting antiretroviral therapy. In DNA form, the CDR3 reads TGTGCCACCAGCAGACGGACAGGGGACACCGGGGAGCTGTTTTTT. Translated: CATSRRTGDTGELFF.